This is a list of T cell receptor beta chains from one sample in a study of cytomegalovirus exposure and HLA in healthy donors. TCRdb's copy holds only in-frame clones and misses some; the assay was immunoSEQ multiplex PCR. The table has 210,000 or so clones, roughly four fifths seen once. The sequenced sample consisted of PBMCs. These receptors were obtained from a woman between 50 and 59 years old in good health and CMV-seropositive. Both conserved end residues are trimmed from each CDR3. The order of the fields is J gene, V gene, CDR3 protein.

J: TRBJ1-2; V: TRBV2; CDR3: ASSSDRGGGYT
J: TRBJ1-1; V: TRBV27; CDR3: ASSARQGLNTEAF
J: TRBJ1-4; V: TRBV7-8; CDR3: ASSSQGPTNEKLF
J: TRBJ1-1; V: TRBV12-5; CDR3: ASGALTGTEAF
J: TRBJ2-5; V: TRBV11-2; CDR3: ASSLDRETQY
J: TRBJ2-7; V: TRBV4-1; CDR3: ASSQGQGAQYEQY
J: TRBJ1-1; V: TRBV2; CDR3: ASKGGPTVGTEAF
J: TRBJ1-1; V: TRBV9; CDR3: ASSVVGGMNTEAF
J: TRBJ2-3; V: TRBV27; CDR3: ASSRVSTDTQY
J: TRBJ1-4; V: TRBV18; CDR3: ASSRTGTGLNEKLF
J: TRBJ1-4; V: TRBV7-9; CDR3: ATKTGFNEKLF
J: TRBJ1-1; V: TRBV25-1; CDR3: ASSEPTGRGAEAF
J: TRBJ1-1; V: TRBV28; CDR3: ASSFTGGRTEAF
J: TRBJ2-7; V: TRBV4-1; CDR3: ASSQGFGEDSREQY
J: TRBJ2-1; V: TRBV7-3; CDR3: ASSLIRGHEQF
J: TRBJ2-3; V: TRBV2; CDR3: ASSGLAGPSTDTQY
J: TRBJ2-1; V: TRBV6-6; CDR3: ASSYGRGQSEQF
J: TRBJ2-2; V: TRBV12-5; CDR3: ASGSWDRLTTGELF
J: TRBJ2-1; V: TRBV5-1; CDR3: ASQRRQGANEQF
J: TRBJ1-5; V: TRBV6-5; CDR3: ASSLMDRLNQPQH
J: TRBJ1-2; V: TRBV7-2; CDR3: ASSLGDDRGRGYT
J: TRBJ2-3; V: TRBV5-1; CDR3: ASSSSGGASTDTQY
J: TRBJ1-5; V: TRBV12-2; CDR3: ASRPLQGSSNQPQH
J: TRBJ1-2; V: TRBV6-5; CDR3: ASSYSISPPNYGYT
J: TRBJ1-1; V: TRBV11-2; CDR3: ASSPSPDTDTEAF
J: TRBJ1-2; V: TRBV18; CDR3: ASSPAPGYGYT
J: TRBJ1-3; V: TRBV4-2; CDR3: ASTAFGSGNTIY
J: TRBJ2-3; V: TRBV29-1; CDR3: SGRTSTDTQY
J: TRBJ2-3; V: TRBV6-1; CDR3: ASSRNGGQTDTQY
J: TRBJ1-1; V: TRBV10-3; CDR3: AISDQTGTTEAF
J: TRBJ2-5; V: TRBV5-8; CDR3: ASSLAGAAGEQY
J: TRBJ2-2; V: TRBV7-6; CDR3: ASSLVSGETGELF
J: TRBJ1-4; V: TRBV9; CDR3: ASSKGTADNEKLF
J: TRBJ2-3; V: TRBV5-5; CDR3: ASSYRTNTDTQY
J: TRBJ2-3; V: TRBV10-1; CDR3: ASSESVGAGPDTQY
J: TRBJ1-2; V: TRBV7-2; CDR3: ASSPRQLANYGYT
J: TRBJ1-1; V: TRBV6-5; CDR3: ASSRYGTVNTEAF
J: TRBJ2-3; V: TRBV5-4; CDR3: ASSLQGISTDTQY
J: TRBJ1-1; V: TRBV5-1; CDR3: ASSWGTELGRNTEAF